Following are 14 T cell receptor beta chains from one sample sequenced in a study of human T cells and chemical hapten exposure. This sample's time point: patch test 3, about 24 weeks after DPC sensitization. Treatment meaning: therapeutic diphenylcyclopropenone sensitization with weekly scalp DPC. TCRdb processed the RACE reads anew with MiXCR; each CDR3 protein has one entry. The sample yields some 110,000 distinct CDR3 sequences, about 11% seen once. Source: whole blood, taken in connection with sensitization to the hapten diphenylcyclopropenone (DPC). These receptors were taken from a woman between 45 and 60 years old with alopecia areata. Some clones in this sample may be carry-over from other donors' samples.

This clonotype has more than one count but fewer than ten. The chain carries TRBV28 and TRBJ2-5; 9 nucleotides align to TRBD2. V was pared by 3 bases and J by 6 bases, with 14 bases of the junction left unmatched. The CDR3 runs 17 residues. Germline CDR1 reads MDHEN; CDR2 reads SYDVKM. The DNA for the CDR3 is TGTGCCAGCAGTTTCAAGGTTCTGGCGGGAGGGCGAAAGACCCAGTACTTC. Translating gives CASSFKVLAGGRKTQYF.

This clonotype was counted at least ten times. One junction end does not reproduce the germline sequence, and a read error may be involved. The genes are TRBV6-5 and TRBJ2-3; the match to TRBD1 covers 8 bases. The length of the CDR3 is 15 residues. Germline V gene data show CDR1 as MNHEY and CDR2 as SVGAGI. The CDR3 region is CASRPGQGRTDTQYF. The CDR3 coding sequence is TGTGCAAGCAGACCCGGACAGGGCCGCACAGATACGCAGTATTTT.

This clonotype came up a few times. The chain employs TRBV6-2 or TRBV6-3 and TRBJ2-1, with 9 bases that match TRBD2. Trimming took 2 bases from V and 7 from J; bases not matched to a gene: 9. Germline V gene sequence: CDR1 MNHEY, CDR2 SVGEGT. This CDR3 is 16 amino acids long. The CDR3 nucleotides read TGTGCCAGCAGTTACCCGTTAGCGGGAGTCGTAAATGAGCAGTTCTTC. The encoded protein is CASSYPLAGVVNEQFF.

The chain couples TRBV20-1 to TRBJ1-4, with TRBD1 matching 7 bases. CDR1 is DFQATT, CDR2 SNEGSKA, per germline (reference sequence). Trimming removed 6 bases from V and 3 bases from J; junction bases left unmatched: 10. The CDR3 is 15 residues long. In DNA, the CDR3 is TGCAGTGCCAGCAGGGGGTCGGCGGCTAATGAAAAACTGTTTTTT. Its translation: CSASRGSAANEKLFF.

The chain combines TRBV3-1 with TRBJ2-1; D is uncertain. Germline V CDR1 and CDR2: LGHDT, YNNKEL (reference sequence). The CDR3 has 14 residues. Trimming stripped 1 base from V and 10 bases from J, with 14 bases between. CDR3 protein: CASSQVETLGEQFF. The CDR3 DNA is TGTGCCAGCAGCCAAGTCGAGACCTTGGGAGAGCAGTTCTTC.

This clonotype was found a few times. The rearrangement uses TRBV29-1 and TRBJ2-1; 9 bases agree with TRBD1. CDR3 length equals 14 residues. V lost 1 base to trimming and J lost 7 bases; unmatched junction nucleotides: 5. The germline V gene has CDR1 SQVTM and CDR2 ANQGSEA. CDR3 in amino acids: CSVEGGQGSNEQFF. The CDR3 coding sequence is TGCAGCGTTGAAGGGGGACAGGGCTCTAATGAGCAGTTCTTC.

V is TRBV5-6 and J is TRBJ1-2; 7 bases line up with TRBD1. The CDR3 is made up of 17 amino acids. The V and J ends lost 2 bases and 10 bases, in that order; junction bases with no gene match: 20. CDR1 and CDR2 from the germline V gene are SGHDT and YYEEEE. The CDR3, as DNA: TGTGCCAGCAGCTTAGCACACTTTATCCGGGACAGAAAGTCCTACACCTTC. Translated, it gives CASSLAHFIRDRKSYTF.

The rearrangement uses TRBV12-3 or TRBV12-4 and TRBJ2-7; D is perhaps TRBD1 (6 bases). There are 13 residues in the CDR3. Deletions cut 2 bases from V and 2 bases from J, with 7 bases between. This CDR3 is CASSLWGPYEQYF. In nucleotides, the CDR3 is TGTGCCAGCAGTTTATGGGGGCCCTACGAGCAGTACTTC.

This clonotype was detected a few times. The V and J genes are TRBV6-2 or TRBV6-3 and TRBJ1-5, with 7 nucleotides matching TRBD1. The CDR3 runs to 14 residues. The germline CDR1 and CDR2 sequences are MNHEY and SVGEGT. The V and J ends lost 5 bases and 7 bases, in that order; junction bases with no gene match: 8. The CDR3 sequence: CASSHPRDRQPQHF. CDR3 sequence (DNA): TGTGCCAGCAGTCACCCCCGGGACAGACAGCCCCAGCATTTT.

This clonotype was observed at least ten times. The chain employs TRBV5-1 and TRBJ2-3; TRBD1 might be the D (6 bases). This CDR3 contains 15 residues. The germline V gene has CDR1 SGHRS and CDR2 YFSETQ. The V and J ends lost 0 bases and 6 bases respectively, with 14 bases between them. The CDR3 spells CASSLGTVALDTQYF. The CDR3 DNA reads as TGCGCCAGCAGCTTGGGGACAGTCGCACTGGATACGCAGTATTTT.

This clonotype was seen only a few times. The rearrangement joins TRBV20-1 to TRBJ2-1; D is uncertain. This CDR3 spans 17 amino acids. Germline loops: CDR1 DFQATT, CDR2 SNEGSKA (reference sequence). Trimming removed 2 bases from V and 0 bases from J, with 17 bases in between. The CDR3 DNA reads TGCAGTGCTAGAAGTGGTTGCGTTTGTCCCTCCTACAATGAGCAGTTCTTC. Translation gives CSARSGCVCPSYNEQFF.

The CDR3 reads CASTDRNTEAFF. The CDR3 nucleotides are TGTGCCAGCACGGACAGGAACACTGAAGCTTTCTTT. This chain links TRBV12-3 or TRBV12-4 with TRBJ1-1; D perhaps matches TRBD1 (6 bases). The CDR3 totals 12 residues. V lost 7 bases, J lost 1 base, and 7 bases lay in between.

V and J are TRBV2 and TRBJ1-2; D ambiguous. V was shortened by 7 bases and J by 2 bases, with 14 bases between the two germline ends. This CDR3 comprises 14 residues. Germline V gene lookup returns CDR1 SNHLY and CDR2 FYNNEI. This chain's CDR3 is CASTKGDANYGYTF. In DNA, the CDR3 is TGTGCCAGCACCAAAGGTGACGCCAACTATGGCTACACCTTC.

This clonotype was observed at least ten times. V and J are TRBV28 and TRBJ2-7; 9 bases map to TRBD1. This CDR3 region has 16 residues. After removal of 3 bases from V and 0 bases from J, the junction contained 6 bases not matched to a gene. CDR1 is MDHEN, CDR2 SYDVKM, per germline. The DNA for the CDR3 is TGTGCCAGCAGTTTCTCGCCGGGACAGGGCTCCTACGAGCAGTACTTC. It encodes CASSFSPGQGSYEQYF.